One and the same sample provided the 14 T cell receptor beta chains below, sequenced in a study of cytomegalovirus exposure and HLA in healthy donors. The PCR ran on 60 Vbeta and 13 Jbeta primers. Sequenced by immunoSEQ multiplex PCR; TCRdb stores in-frame clones only, minus some. The table includes about 64,000 clones, roughly two thirds detected once. Source material: PBMCs. These receptors all stem from a male donor in good health and CMV-seropositive.

The rearrangement uses TRBV2 and TRBJ2-5; tentative D call: TRBD1 (6 bases). CDR3 size: 13 residues. Trimming left V 7 bases short and J 5 bases short, with 14 bases between. Germline V lookup: CDR1 SNHLY, CDR2 FYNNEI. The CDR3 DNA sequence: TGTGCCAGCAAGCAGGGGTGGTCGGAGACCCAGTACTTC. This encodes CASKQGWSETQYF. Complete variable domain (other parts from reference TRBV2 and TRBJ2-5): EPEVTQTPSHQVTQMGQEVILRCVPISNHLYFYWYRQILGQKVEFLVSFYNNEISEKSEIFDDQFSVERPDGSNFTLKIRSTKLEDSAMYFCASKQGWSETQYFGPGTRLLVL.

This chain uses TRBV6-1 with TRBJ2-5, with 7 nucleotides matching TRBD2. Looked up from germline, CDR1 is MNHNS and CDR2 is SASEGT. Germline trimming cut 6 bases from V and 4 bases from J; bases unmatched to any gene: 5. This CDR3 is built from 13 residues. The CDR3 nucleotides are TGTGCCAGCAGAGGCGGGGGTGGAGAGACCCAGTACTTC. Translation: CASRGGGGETQYF.

This CDR3 reads CASSWAGGSGQPQHF. The CDR3 nucleotides read TGCGCCAGCAGCTGGGCAGGGGGCTCGGGTCAGCCCCAGCATTTT. The chain is built from TRBV5-1 and TRBJ1-5; TRBD1 matches at 8 bases. Unmatched junction bases numbered 8, after V lost 3 bases and J lost 6 bases. The CDR3 consists of 15 residues. Germline V CDR1 and CDR2: SGHRS, YFSETQ. Based on the CDR3 plus reference TRBV5-1 and TRBJ1-5, the full variable domain is KAGVTQTPRYLIKTRGQQVTLSCSPISGHRSVSWYQQTPGQGLQFLFEYFSETQRNKGNFPGRFSGRQFSNSRSEMNVSTLELGDSALYLCASSWAGGSGQPQHFGDGTRLSIL.

The chain links TRBV4-3 to TRBJ2-1, with 12 bases lining up with TRBD2. V lost 3 bases, J lost 9 bases, and 9 bases stayed unmatched. Per germline, CDR1 LGHNA and CDR2 YSLEER. This CDR3 has 16 residues. The CDR3 nucleotides read TGCGCCAGCAGCCATGGTACTAGCGGGGGGCTTAGTGAGCAGTTCTTC. Its translation is CASSHGTSGGLSEQFF.

The chain joins TRBV18 to TRBJ2-7; 10 bases map to TRBD1. Germline V gene sequence: CDR1 KGHSH, CDR2 LQKENI. The V and J ends lost 4 bases and 4 bases, in that order; junction bases with no gene match: 7. CDR3 length equals 15 residues. CDR3 sequence (DNA): TGTGCCAGCTCACGACAGGGGGCGCTTAAGTACGAGCAGTACTTC. This encodes CASSRQGALKYEQYF.

The V gene is TRBV11-2, the J gene TRBJ2-1, with 10 nucleotides matching TRBD2. In germline, CDR1 is SGHAT, CDR2 FQNNGV. Trimming at V came to 6 bases and at J to 8 bases, leaving 7 bases not matched to a gene. The CDR3 loop spans 14 amino acids. CDR3 sequence reads: CASSYSGGRDEQFF. The CDR3 coding sequence is TGTGCCAGCAGTTATAGCGGGGGGAGGGATGAGCAGTTCTTC.

The chain joins TRBV7-2 to TRBJ1-2; D remains unclear. Germline values: CDR1 SGHTA, CDR2 FQGNSA. This CDR3 comprises 15 residues. V was pared by 3 bases and J by 6 bases, with 17 bases between. The CDR3 nucleotides read TGTGCCAGCAGCTTGGAGGCCCCCGGGCGGAATGGCTACACCTTC. Protein: CASSLEAPGRNGYTF.

This clone was observed a few times. The CDR3 is CASSSTGGRGNQPQHF. The CDR3 region has the DNA TGTGCCAGCAGCTCGACAGGGGGTAGGGGCAATCAGCCCCAGCATTTT. The V gene is TRBV7-2, the J gene TRBJ1-5; 9 nucleotides agree with TRBD1. Losses at the gene ends were 4 bases for V and 2 bases for J; bases not matched to a gene: 6. The CDR3 is 16 residues long. CDR1 is SGHTA and CDR2 is FQGNSA in the germline V gene.

This chain connects TRBV5-1 to TRBJ2-1; maybe TRBD1 (5 bases). CDR1 is SGHRS and CDR2 is YFSETQ in the germline V gene. The CDR3 covers 13 residues. V shed 3 bases and J shed 5 bases, with 9 bases lying between them. The CDR3 nucleotides read TGCGCCAGCAGCTCCGGACAACACAATGAGCAGTTCTTC. Protein sequence: CASSSGQHNEQFF.

V gene TRBV10-2 combines with J gene TRBJ2-7; D is possibly TRBD2 (6 bases). V lost 7 bases, J lost 5 bases, and 12 bases lay in between. Germline assignment: CDR1 WSHSY and CDR2 SAAADI. The CDR3 loop spans 12 amino acids. The chain's CDR3 is CASTPTSNEQYF. As DNA, the CDR3 is TGCGCCAGCACCCCGACTAGTAACGAGCAGTACTTC.

This clone was detected only once. V gene TRBV27 combines with J gene TRBJ2-6; TRBD1 aligns across 9 bases. The V and J ends lost 5 bases and 0 bases, in that order; junction bases with no gene match: 2. Germline lookup yields CDR1 MNHEY and CDR2 SMNVEV (reference sequence). The CDR3 runs to 16 residues. CDR3 DNA sequence: TGTGCCAGCAGTCGACAGGGGGTCTCTGGGGCCAACGTCCTGACTTTC. Its translation is CASSRQGVSGANVLTF.

The chain links TRBV9 to TRBJ2-7, with a possible D match to TRBD2 (5 bases). V was pared by 4 bases and J by 4 bases, with 15 bases between. Germline CDR1 SGDLS, CDR2 YYNGEE. CDR3 length equals 14 residues. The CDR3 is CASSSDYLFYEQYF. The CDR3, as DNA: TGTGCCAGCAGCTCCGACTATTTATTTTACGAGCAGTACTTC.

This rearrangement joins TRBV5-4 to TRBJ1-1, with D uncertain. Per the germline V gene, CDR1 is SGHNT and CDR2 is YYREEE (reference sequence). The CDR3 length is 14 residues. Trimming took 0 bases from V and 4 from J, leaving 10 bases between them. The CDR3 here is CASSLDPGVTEAFF. In nucleotides, the CDR3 is TGTGCCAGCAGCTTGGATCCGGGTGTCACTGAAGCTTTCTTT.

The count of this clone is one. CDR3 DNA: TGTGCCAGCCGAGGGAGACTCTCGTTCGAGCAGTACTTC. This sequence encodes CASRGRLSFEQYF. This chain connects TRBV6-5 to TRBJ2-7; D is perhaps TRBD2 (5 bases). CDR1 and CDR2 from the germline V gene are MNHEY and SVGAGI. The ends were cut back, 8 bases at V and 6 bases at J, with 17 bases in the middle. The CDR3 is 13 residues long.